A selection of T cell receptor beta chains follows, all from one sample in a study of T cell responses to AZD1222 COVID-19 vaccine. Generated by immunoSEQ multiplex PCR, the TCRdb table keeps only in-frame clones and is missing some. Of about 170,000 clones listed, around nine tenths are singletons. Sequenced material: peripheral blood, taken on day 0 of AZD1222 vaccination. Every receptor here comes from an adult in good health. CDR3s include the opening cysteine and the closing phenylalanine or tryptophan. D genes are given only for firm matches. Where a row states a size, it is once, few, many or the class of an expanded clone; other rows omit it.

d_call,clone_size,j_call,v_call,cdr3_aa,cdr3_nt
NA,NA,TRBJ2-7,TRBV7-2,CASSLLATFAYEQYF,TGTGCCAGCAGCTTATTGGCAACCTTCGCCTACGAGCAGTACTTC
NA,once,TRBJ2-7,TRBV27,CASSFQLLHEQYF,TGTGCCAGCAGTTTCCAATTGCTGCATGAGCAGTACTTC
NA,NA,TRBJ2-7,TRBV18,CASSPNSYEQYF,TGTGCCAGCTCCCCGAATTCCTACGAGCAGTACTTC
TRBD1,NA,TRBJ1-3,TRBV5-1,CASTGGTGDNSGNTIYF,TGCGCCAGCACGGGAGGGACAGGCGATAACTCTGGAAACACCATATATTTT
NA,NA,TRBJ1-3,TRBV28,CASSPWTSSGNTIYF,TGTGCCAGCAGTCCTTGGACAAGCTCTGGAAACACCATATATTTT
TRBD1,once,TRBJ2-7,TRBV28,CASSLIRTGSEQYF,TGTGCCAGCAGTCTAATCCGGACAGGGTCCGAGCAGTACTTC
TRBD1,once,TRBJ2-1,TRBV7-9,CASSLALTSPGQGHNEQFF,TGTGCCAGCAGCTTAGCTTTAACGTCCCCGGGACAGGGACACAATGAGCAGTTCTTC
TRBD1,NA,TRBJ1-1,TRBV5-1,CASSPQGIMNTEAFF,TGCGCCAGCAGCCCACAGGGGATTATGAACACTGAAGCTTTCTTT
NA,NA,TRBJ2-2,TRBV11-3,CASSLDHGATGELFF,TGTGCCAGCAGCTTAGATCACGGGGCGACCGGGGAGCTGTTTTTT
TRBD2,NA,TRBJ2-7,TRBV7-9,CASWGTSDHEQYF,TGTGCCAGCTGGGGGACTAGCGACCACGAGCAGTACTTC
NA,NA,TRBJ2-7,TRBV19,CASSIESRPRPYEQYF,TGTGCCAGTAGTATAGAGTCCAGGCCACGTCCCTACGAGCAGTACTTC
NA,NA,TRBJ1-1,TRBV28,CASSLRNLNTEAFF,TGTGCCAGCAGTCTTCGGAATTTGAACACTGAAGCTTTCTTT
TRBD1,NA,TRBJ1-2,TRBV6-5,CASSYGTGIYTF,TGTGCCAGCAGTTACGGGACAGGGATCTACACCTTC
TRBD2,NA,TRBJ2-5,TRBV19,CASSPRMAGGGKTQYF,TGTGCCAGTAGTCCCCGGATGGCGGGGGGAGGAAAGACCCAGTACTTC
TRBD1,NA,TRBJ2-7,TRBV19,CASGLGQGYEQYF,TGTGCCAGTGGCCTAGGACAGGGGTACGAGCAGTACTTC
TRBD1,NA,TRBJ2-7,TRBV5-1,CASSSGQGHEQYF,TGCGCCAGCAGCTCGGGACAGGGACACGAGCAGTACTTC
NA,NA,TRBJ1-3,TRBV7-2,CASSLPRVAGNTIYF,TGTGCCAGCAGCTTGCCCAGGGTCGCTGGAAACACCATATATTTT
NA,NA,TRBJ1-1,TRBV19,CASSMAVVNTEAFF,TGTGCCAGTAGTATGGCCGTTGTCAACACTGAAGCTTTCTTT
NA,NA,TRBJ2-3,TRBV11-3,CASSFGGEADTQYF,TGTGCCAGCAGCTTTGGCGGGGAGGCAGATACGCAGTATTTT
NA,NA,TRBJ1-5,TRBV19,CASTRGANNQPQHF,TGTGCCAGTACCAGAGGGGCAAACAATCAGCCCCAGCATTTT
NA,NA,TRBJ1-2,TRBV28,CATNKDTGIRVGYTF,TGTGCCACCAATAAAGACACAGGGATTAGAGTTGGCTACACCTTC
NA,NA,TRBJ1-2,TRBV7-9,CASSLFEANYGYTF,TGTGCCAGCAGCTTATTTGAAGCTAACTATGGCTACACCTTC
NA,NA,TRBJ1-5,TRBV5-1,CASSLGVGGNQPQHF,TGCGCCAGCAGCTTGGGGGTCGGGGGCAATCAGCCCCAGCATTTT
NA,NA,TRBJ1-6,TRBV5-8,CASSFRSRSRIPLINSPLHF,TGTGCCAGCAGCTTCCGTTCGCGCTCCCGCATTCCCCTGATTAATTCACCCCTCCACTTT
TRBD2,NA,TRBJ2-3,TRBV5-1,CASSLALAGSDTQYF,TGCGCCAGCAGCTTGGCTCTAGCGGGCTCAGATACGCAGTATTTT
TRBD2,NA,TRBJ2-1,TRBV3-1/TRBV3-2,CASSQVAGGQYNEQFF,TGTGCCAGCAGCCAAGTTGCGGGGGGGCAATACAATGAGCAGTTCTTC
NA,NA,TRBJ2-7,TRBV12-3/TRBV12-4,CASSLRGLSEQYF,TGTGCCAGCAGTTTAAGGGGATTGAGCGAGCAGTACTTC
NA,NA,TRBJ1-1,TRBV21-1,CASEDGTGPNTEAFF,TGTGCCAGCGAGGATGGGACAGGCCCGAACACTGAAGCTTTCTTT
TRBD1,NA,TRBJ2-3,TRBV5-1,CASSSGQGPDTQYF,TGCGCCAGCAGCTCCGGACAGGGGCCAGATACGCAGTATTTT
NA,NA,TRBJ2-7,TRBV14,CASSPLGWTYEQYF,TGTGCCAGCAGCCCCTTAGGTTGGACCTACGAGCAGTACTTC
NA,NA,TRBJ2-3,TRBV24-1,CATSEVLGGSTDTQYF,TGTGCCACCAGTGAGGTATTGGGGGGTAGCACAGATACGCAGTATTTT
NA,NA,TRBJ1-1,TRBV27,CASSPTNPALNTEAFF,TGTGCCAGCAGTCCAACGAACCCAGCCCTGAACACTGAAGCTTTCTTT
TRBD1,NA,TRBJ2-2,TRBV28,CASSLDRGLFSGELFF,TGTGCCAGCAGCCTCGACAGGGGGCTTTTTTCCGGGGAGCTGTTTTTT
TRBD2,NA,TRBJ2-7,TRBV5-1,CASSWGSGTYEQYF,TGCGCCAGCAGCTGGGGTAGCGGGACCTACGAGCAGTACTTC
TRBD1,once,TRBJ1-2,TRBV5-1,CASSLNRGDYGYTF,TGCGCCAGCAGCCTAAACAGGGGTGACTATGGCTACACCTTC
NA,NA,TRBJ1-5,TRBV28,CASSLGWTPLSNQPQHF,TGTGCCAGCAGCCTCGGGTGGACACCGCTTAGCAATCAGCCCCAGCATTTT
NA,NA,TRBJ2-3,TRBV11-3,CASSFPPDGADTQYF,TGTGCCAGCAGCTTCCCGCCCGATGGCGCAGATACGCAGTATTTT
NA,NA,TRBJ2-3,TRBV11-2,CASTLSRGGDTQYF,TGTGCCAGCACATTATCGAGGGGAGGAGATACGCAGTATTTT
NA,NA,TRBJ2-7,TRBV6-5,CATTLQSGSYYEQYF,TGTGCCACCACGCTTCAGTCCGGTTCTTACTACGAGCAGTACTTC
TRBD2,NA,TRBJ2-1,TRBV6-5,CASSNGGGSYNEQFF,TGTGCCAGCAGTAACGGGGGGGGATCCTACAATGAGCAGTTCTTC
NA,NA,TRBJ2-3,TRBV11-3,CASSPRIGMTDTQYF,TGTGCCAGCAGCCCCAGGATAGGGATGACAGATACGCAGTATTTT
TRBD2,once,TRBJ2-7,TRBV6-2/TRBV6-3,CASSALAGGSYEQYF,TGTGCCAGCAGTGCCCTAGCGGGGGGATCCTACGAGCAGTACTTC
NA,once,TRBJ1-6,TRBV10-3,CGWCSPLHF,TGTGGCTGGTGCTCACCCCTCCACTTT
TRBD1,NA,TRBJ1-2,TRBV6-1,CASSPTGYGYTF,TGTGCCAGCAGTCCGACAGGGTATGGCTACACCTTC
TRBD1,NA,TRBJ2-1,TRBV4-3,CASSRTGGGEQFF,TGCGCCAGCAGCCGAACAGGGGGCGGTGAGCAGTTCTTC
NA,NA,TRBJ1-2,TRBV3-1/TRBV3-2,CASSQEGGLYGYTF,TGTGCCAGCAGCCAAGAGGGGGGACTCTATGGCTACACCTTC
TRBD1,NA,TRBJ2-2,TRBV6-5,CASSLGQGSGELFF,TGTGCCAGCAGTCTGGGACAGGGATCCGGGGAGCTGTTTTTT
TRBD2,NA,TRBJ2-1,TRBV2,CASSEGFSGGDYNEQFF,TGTGCCAGCAGTGAAGGATTTAGCGGGGGCGATTACAATGAGCAGTTCTTC
NA,NA,TRBJ1-5,TRBV10-1,CASSHRHRDSNQPQHF,TGCGCCAGCAGTCACCGACACAGGGATAGCAATCAGCCCCAGCATTTT
TRBD1,NA,TRBJ1-1,TRBV11-2,CASSRTGSVMNTEAFF,TGTGCCAGCAGCCGGACAGGGTCCGTAATGAACACTGAAGCTTTCTTT
TRBD1,NA,TRBJ1-4,TRBV5-1,CASSPGQGATNEKLFF,TGCGCCAGCAGCCCCGGACAGGGGGCAACTAATGAAAAACTGTTTTTT
NA,NA,TRBJ1-2,TRBV19,CASSIVGRGGGYTF,TGTGCCAGTAGTATAGTAGGAAGGGGAGGTGGCTACACCTTC
NA,NA,TRBJ1-4,TRBV6-5,CASSYLFGDDWEKLFF,TGTGCCAGCAGTTACTTGTTCGGCGACGATTGGGAAAAACTGTTTTTT
NA,NA,TRBJ2-3,TRBV9,CASSVEGLGGVGPDTQYF,TGTGCCAGCAGCGTAGAGGGTTTGGGCGGGGTCGGCCCGGATACGCAGTATTTT